This T cell receptor beta chain was recorded in a study of blood T cell repertoires in COVID-19. Study background: Specimens from acute and convalescent COVID-19 originated in the United States, Italy and Spain. In each case, the material was cDNA or gDNA derived from T cells, B-cell-depleted T cells, or PBMCs.

Original data processing: Cell counts per sample came from amplifying reference gene primers. Clones were sequenced by immunoSEQ multiplex PCR, and TCRdb holds only the in-frame ones, with some missing. The V and J calls and clone size were taken over from that table, and D and trimming were inferred from the DNA. The sample has about 94,000 clones; about 80% are singletons. There are 17 residues in the CDR3. V lost 5 bases, J lost 3 bases, and 5 bases stayed unmatched. Germline V gene sequence: CDR1 LNHDA, CDR2 SQIVND (reference sequence). This clonotype originated in a human donor in a cohort sampled during active COVID-19. This sequence joins TRBV19 and TRBJ2-1; the match to TRBD2 covers 15 bases. What was sequenced was peripheral blood. CDR3 amino acids: CASSRRTSGRGYNEQFF. DNA of the CDR3: TGTGCCAGTAGTCGCCGGACTAGCGGGAGGGGCTACAATGAGCAGTTCTTC.